The clone carrying this T cell receptor beta chain was recorded a few times. Its antigen is undetermined. In the PCR, 60 Vbeta and 13 Jbeta primers were used. Generated by immunoSEQ multiplex PCR, the TCRdb table keeps only in-frame clones and is missing some. This repertoire shows 180,000 or so clones, 70% to 90% found once; its top ten account for approximately 8.5%. This record comes from a study of cytomegalovirus exposure and HLA in healthy donors. Study-level points and caveats: Presence/absence analyses rested on an assumption that sequencing depth was roughly uniform across donors. In a later analysis, the majority of CMV-associated beta chains seemingly showed HLA restriction. Association of 16,951 TCR beta sequences with HLA alleles was found at 0.05 false discovery rate in a later analysis.

The specimen was PBMCs. The clonotype was recovered from a man in his late teens or twenties in good health and CMV-seropositive.

The CDR3 DNA reads TGTGCCAGCAGTGATTCGACAGCCCTCGGGGGTAAGGAAACTGAAGCTTTCTTT. This codes for CASSDSTALGGKETEAFF. The rearrangement uses TRBV2 and TRBJ1-1; maybe TRBD1 (5 bases). The CDR3 totals 18 residues. V lost 3 bases to trimming and J lost 5 bases, with 25 bases between them. Germline loops: CDR1 SNHLY, CDR2 FYNNEI. The complete variable domain, with remaining parts taken from reference TRBV2 and TRBJ1-1, reads EPEVTQTPSHQVTQMGQEVILRCVPISNHLYFYWYRQILGQKVEFLVSFYNNEISEKSEIFDDQFSVERPDGSNFTLKIRSTKLEDSAMYFCASSDSTALGGKETEAFFGQGTRLTVV.